This TCR beta chain was retrieved from a study of cytomegalovirus exposure and HLA in healthy donors. The study, taken as a whole, reports: Specific recognition of CMV antigens was confirmed in vitro for a few chains (all CMV-associated).

PCR was performed using 60 Vbeta and 13 Jbeta primers. Sequencing was performed with immunoSEQ multiplex PCR; in TCRdb, only in-frame clones are kept and a portion is missing. The data contain 300,000 or so clones, roughly 81% of them singletons. On this clone: Its antigen remains unknown.

Sequenced input: PBMCs. This TCR came from a woman aged 40 to 50 in good health and CMV-seropositive.

The CDR3 sequence is CASSLEGQGYGYEQYF. For the CDR3, the DNA is TGCGCCAGCAGCTTGGAAGGGCAGGGCTATGGCTACGAGCAGTACTTC. J is TRBJ2-7 and V is TRBV5-1; perhaps TRBD1 as D (5 bases). The CDR3 has 16 residues. Between the trimmed V and J ends, which lost 0 bases and 3 bases, there was a span of 16 bases. Germline-derived CDR1 and CDR2 are SGHRS and YFSETQ.